What follows are 25 T cell receptor beta chains derived from one specimen sequenced in a study of human T cells and chemical hapten exposure (TCRdb year 2021). The time point label corresponds to: pre-sensitization, week 0. The treatment or condition label on this specimen signifies: therapeutic diphenylcyclopropenone sensitization with weekly scalp DPC. Libraries came from RACE. The reads were generated on a NextSeq 500. TCRdb redid the processing of the public reads, applying fastp at Q25 and MiXCR, and retained in-frame beta chains. One record per CDR3 amino acid sequence lists the most common genes and DNA. This sample is represented by about 110,000 distinct CDR3 sequences; around 12% of them were singletons. Of the sample, 1.5% to 2% falls within the top ten clones. Source: whole blood, taken in connection with sensitization to the hapten diphenylcyclopropenone (DPC). These receptors were taken from a woman aged 45-59 years with alopecia areata. Some clones in this sample may be carry-over from other donors' samples.

This clonotype turned up a few times. This chain joins TRBV20-1 and TRBJ2-1; 7 positions agree with TRBD1. This CDR3 has 14 amino acids. V lost 4 bases to trimming and J lost 7 bases; unmatched junction nucleotides: 10. Germline assignment: CDR1 DFQATT and CDR2 SNEGSKA (reference sequence). The CDR3 region has the DNA TGCAGTGCTATGGACAGGTCTTTTCGGAATGAGCAGTTCTTC. Protein product: CSAMDRSFRNEQFF.

This clonotype was counted ten times or more. The rearrangement joins TRBV6-2 or TRBV6-3 to TRBJ2-4, with no clear D. Trimming took off 4 bases at V and 0 bases at J, with 10 bases between the two ends. Germline-derived CDR1 and CDR2 are MNHEY and SVGEGT. The CDR3 runs 15 residues. This CDR3 reads CASSFRRLAKNIQYF. CDR3 bases: TGTGCCAGCAGTTTTAGAAGGCTAGCCAAAAACATTCAGTACTTC.

V and J are TRBV7-6 and TRBJ2-1; weak D call: TRBD2 (5 bases). V gave up 1 base and J gave up 15 bases, with 16 bases separating them. This CDR3 has 13 residues. Germline V lookup: CDR1 SGHVS, CDR2 FNYEAQ. The DNA for the CDR3 is TGTGCCAGCAGCTTAGACCGAGCGGCCCGGGTGTTCTTC. As protein: CASSLDRAARVFF.

This clonotype was seen only a few times. The V and J genes are TRBV6-1 and TRBJ1-1, with 7 bases lining up with TRBD1. Germline V gene data show CDR1 as MNHNS and CDR2 as SASEGT. J gave up 1 base and V 4 bases, and 6 bases lay outside the gene matches. The CDR3 sequence is 15 residues long. The CDR3 here is CASSAPTGSNTEAFF. The CDR3 nucleotides read TGTGCCAGCAGTGCCCCGACAGGGTCGAACACTGAAGCTTTCTTT.

With regard to this clonotype: Just one base apart from a much larger clone, this may be a read error. The chain couples TRBV12-3 or TRBV12-4 to TRBJ2-5; 9 positions match TRBD1. The CDR3 length is 14 residues. CDR3 sequence (DNA): TGTGTCAGCAGTCCACGGACAGGGGACGAGACCCAGTACTTC. It translates to CVSSPRTGDETQYF.

In its sample, this clonotype was seen many times. J is TRBJ1-1 and V is TRBV20-1; D is perhaps TRBD1 (5 bases). Trimming pared 5 bases from V and 0 bases from J, leaving 13 bases between. The germline V gene encodes CDR1 DFQATT and CDR2 SNEGSKA (reference sequence). The length of the CDR3 is 14 residues. CDR3 in amino acids: CSASSWDLNTEAFF. In DNA form, the CDR3 reads TGCAGTGCTTCCTCCTGGGACCTGAACACTGAAGCTTTCTTT.

This clonotype was seen more than once but under ten times. CDR3 in amino acids: CASSYTGGRETQYF. In nucleotides, the CDR3 is TGTGCCAGCAGTTACACCGGGGGCAGGGAGACCCAGTACTTC. The chain is built from TRBV6-5 and TRBJ2-5; either TRBD1 or TRBD2 may fit D (6 bases each). Deletions cut 2 bases from V and 5 bases from J, with 12 bases between. CDR3 length: 14 residues. Germline CDR1 is MNHEY and CDR2 is SVGAGI.

This clonotype was seen more than once but under ten times. The CDR3 nucleotides are TGTGCCAGCAGCTCTCGGACAGGGAATTCCGAGCAGTACTTC. This translates into CASSSRTGNSEQYF. The V call is TRBV11-1, the J call TRBJ2-7; 8 nucleotides align to TRBD1. Trimming at V came to 4 bases and at J to 6 bases, leaving 8 bases not matched to a gene. Germline-derived CDR1 and CDR2 are SGHAT and FQDESV (reference sequence). There are 14 residues in the CDR3.

This chain uses TRBV4-1 with TRBJ2-7; D is possibly TRBD1 or TRBD2 (6 bases each). This CDR3 has 15 amino acids. V was shortened by 4 bases and J by 4 bases, with 17 bases between the two germline ends. CDR1 and CDR2 (germline): MGHRA, YSYEKL. The CDR3 loop is CASSRRGTDGYEQYF. CDR3 in DNA: TGCGCCAGCAGCCGAAGGGGGACTGATGGGTACGAGCAGTACTTC.

This clonotype was counted a few times. The chain joins TRBV7-2 to TRBJ2-3; no clear D gene. V dropped 8 bases and J dropped 5 bases, with 11 bases sitting between them. CDR1 SGHTA and CDR2 FQGNSA come from the germline V gene. The CDR3 consists of 12 residues. CDR3 loop: CASGPYGDTQYF. CDR3 bases: TGTGCCAGCGGGCCGTATGGAGATACGCAGTATTTT.

This clonotype was seen at least ten times. The chain uses TRBV4-1 and TRBJ2-6; D perhaps matches TRBD1 (5 bases). V was pared by 3 bases and J by 4 bases, with 13 bases between. The CDR3 covers 16 residues. Per germline, CDR1 MGHRA and CDR2 YSYEKL. The DNA of the CDR3 is TGCGCCAGCAGCCACCGCAGGGAAACCGGGGCCAACGTCCTGACTTTC. This codes for CASSHRRETGANVLTF.

In this sample, this clonotype turned up many times. This sequence joins TRBV29-1 and TRBJ2-7; the D gene is possibly TRBD2 (5 bases). Germline CDR1 SQVTM, CDR2 ANQGSEA. The CDR3 has 12 residues. Trimming pared 3 bases from V and 5 bases from J, leaving 11 bases between. CDR3 nucleotide sequence: TGCAGCGTTGAGAGGGCAGGCAACGAGCAGTACTTC. It yields the protein CSVERAGNEQYF.

The chain combines TRBV12-3 or TRBV12-4 with TRBJ2-1, with D perhaps given as TRBD1 or TRBD2 (5 bases each). Between the trimmed V and J ends, which lost 1 base and 8 bases, there was a span of 9 bases. The CDR3 is 13 amino acids. CDR3 DNA sequence: TGTGCCAGCAGTTTAGGGGGACGTTATGAGCAGTTCTTC. It codes for CASSLGGRYEQFF.

The V and J genes are TRBV7-6 and TRBJ1-3; D gene unclear. The CDR3 sequence is 14 residues long. Between the trimmed V and J ends, which lost 5 bases and 0 bases, there was a span of 8 bases. From germline, CDR1 is SGHVS and CDR2 FNYEAQ. CDR3 in amino acids: CASSPWYSGNTIYF. Here the CDR3 DNA reads TGTGCCAGCAGCCCCTGGTACTCTGGAAACACCATATATTTT.

The chain has TRBV4-2 and TRBJ2-7; TRBD2 agrees at 7 bases. Trimming removed 0 bases from V and 1 base from J; junction bases left unmatched: 3. The germline gives CDR1 LGHNA, CDR2 YNFKEQ. The CDR3 contains 15 residues. CDR3 bases: TGTGCCAGCAGCCAAGATCGGACTAGTTCCTACGAGCAGTACTTC. Translation: CASSQDRTSSYEQYF.

This clonotype was detected ten times or more. The V and J genes are TRBV13 and TRBJ2-3, with 7 bases aligning to TRBD1. J lost 2 bases, V lost 5 bases, and 4 bases had no gene match. Per germline, CDR1 PRHDT and CDR2 FYEKMQ (reference sequence). The CDR3 totals 14 residues. CDR3: CASSEGQPTDTQYF. In DNA, the CDR3 is TGTGCCAGCAGCGAGGGACAGCCCACAGATACGCAGTATTTT.

This clonotype has just a few counts. The V and J genes are TRBV18 and TRBJ1-5; tentative D call: TRBD1 (5 bases). The germline V and J ends were trimmed by 6 bases and 0 bases, with 21 bases remaining between them. The CDR3 has 18 amino acids. Germline V CDR1 and CDR2: KGHSH, LQKENI. The CDR3 loop is CASSQRQSSRYSNQPQHF. DNA for the CDR3: TGTGCCAGCTCCCAAAGACAGTCCAGCCGTTATAGCAATCAGCCCCAGCATTTT.

The chain employs TRBV28 and TRBJ1-1; D remains unclear. Germline CDR1 and CDR2: MDHEN and SYDVKM. CDR3 length equals 11 residues. V was pared by 10 bases and J by 2 bases, with 8 bases between. The CDR3 nucleotides are TGTGCCACCCATCTAAACACTGAAGCTTTCTTT. This encodes CATHLNTEAFF.

This clonotype was counted ten times or more. The chain couples TRBV2 to TRBJ1-1; no clear D gene. This CDR3 spans 13 amino acids. Trimming took off 5 bases at V and 4 bases at J, with 11 bases between the two ends. Germline V CDR1 and CDR2: SNHLY, FYNNEI. The CDR3 spells CASSWEGSTEAFF. The CDR3 nucleotides read TGTGCCAGCAGTTGGGAAGGGAGCACTGAAGCTTTCTTT.

The chain combines TRBV7-2 with TRBJ2-4; D not certain. V dropped 3 bases and J dropped 0 bases, with 12 bases sitting between them. Germline V gene lookup returns CDR1 SGHTA and CDR2 FQGNSA. The CDR3 runs to 16 residues. The CDR3 sequence is CASSFPPGVAKNIQYF. CDR3 in DNA: TGTGCCAGCAGCTTCCCCCCAGGAGTAGCCAAAAACATTCAGTACTTC.

This clonotype was picked up many times. This rearrangement joins TRBV2 to TRBJ2-1, with a possible D match to TRBD2 (5 bases). V lost 6 bases and J lost 3, with 12 bases in between. Germline V gene sequence: CDR1 SNHLY, CDR2 FYNNEI. This CDR3 comprises 14 residues. The DNA of the CDR3 is TGTGCCAGCAGGCCGAGGGCATTCTACAATGAGCAGTTCTTC. Translating gives CASRPRAFYNEQFF. Supplemented by reference TRBV2 and TRBJ2-1, the full variable domain reads EPEVTQTPSHQVTQMGQEVILRCVPISNHLYFYWYRQILGQKVEFLVSFYNNEISEKSEIFDDQFSVERPDGSNFTLKIRSTKLEDSAMYFCASRPRAFYNEQFFGPGTRLTVL.

The chain carries TRBV6-6 and TRBJ1-4, with 8 bases fitting TRBD1. The CDR3 runs 17 residues. Looked up from germline, CDR1 is MNHNY and CDR2 is SVGAGI (reference sequence). J lost 5 bases, V lost 6 bases, and 14 bases had no gene match. Written as DNA, the CDR3 is TGTGCCAGCAGAAAAGAAAGGAGGACAGGGAGAAATGAAAAACTGTTTTTT. The encoded protein is CASRKERRTGRNEKLFF.

This clonotype has a handful of counts. The chain links TRBV6-2 or TRBV6-3 to TRBJ2-3; possibly TRBD2 for D (5 bases). V shed 6 bases and J shed 5 bases, with 6 bases lying between them. Germline CDR1 is MNHEY and CDR2 is SVGEGT. The CDR3 totals 11 residues. CDR3 coding DNA: TGTGCCAGCAGCGGAGGAGATACGCAGTATTTT. Its protein is CASSGGDTQYF.

This clonotype has just a few counts. The V call is TRBV20-1, the J call TRBJ2-7; the D is unclear. The V and J ends lost 6 bases and 0 bases respectively, with 12 bases between them. Germline values: CDR1 DFQATT, CDR2 SNEGSKA (reference sequence). The CDR3 consists of 13 residues. CDR3 residues: CSAKSRSSYEQYF. In nucleotides, the CDR3 is TGCAGTGCAAAGTCCAGGAGCTCCTACGAGCAGTACTTC.

The V gene is TRBV18, the J gene TRBJ2-7; no definite D call. V was trimmed by 3 bases and J by 7 bases, leaving 16 bases between them. From germline, CDR1 is KGHSH and CDR2 LQKENI. The CDR3 length is 14 residues. In nucleotides, the CDR3 is TGTGCCAGCTCACCCGACATAGAGGCTCGTGAGCAGTACTTC. Protein: CASSPDIEAREQYF.